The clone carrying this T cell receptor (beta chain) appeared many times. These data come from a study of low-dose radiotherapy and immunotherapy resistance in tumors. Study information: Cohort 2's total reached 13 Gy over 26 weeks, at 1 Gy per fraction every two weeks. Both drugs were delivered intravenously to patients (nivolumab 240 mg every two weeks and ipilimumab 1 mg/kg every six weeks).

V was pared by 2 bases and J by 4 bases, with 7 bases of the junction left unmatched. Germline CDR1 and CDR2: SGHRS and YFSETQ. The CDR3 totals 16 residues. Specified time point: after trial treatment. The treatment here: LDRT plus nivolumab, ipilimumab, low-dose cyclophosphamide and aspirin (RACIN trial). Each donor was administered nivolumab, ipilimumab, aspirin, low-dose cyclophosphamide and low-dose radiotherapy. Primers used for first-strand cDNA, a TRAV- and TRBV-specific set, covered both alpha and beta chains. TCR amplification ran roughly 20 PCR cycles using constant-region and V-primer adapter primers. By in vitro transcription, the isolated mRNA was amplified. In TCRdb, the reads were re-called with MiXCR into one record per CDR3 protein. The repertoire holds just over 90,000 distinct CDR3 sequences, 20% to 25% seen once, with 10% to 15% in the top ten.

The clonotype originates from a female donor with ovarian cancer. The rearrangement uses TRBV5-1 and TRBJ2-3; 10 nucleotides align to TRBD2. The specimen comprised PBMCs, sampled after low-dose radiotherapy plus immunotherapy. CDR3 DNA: TGCGCCAGCAGCTTTACTAGCGGGAAGAAGGCAGATACGCAGTATTTT. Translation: CASSFTSGKKADTQYF.